This record concerns one T cell receptor (beta chain) sequence. The target of this receptor is not known. No base qualities exist here, and no much larger clone lies one base off it. The data originate from a study of glioma-infiltrating T cells (dated by TCRdb to about 2016). Background for the entire study: TCR alpha- and beta-chain repertoires were sequenced from glioma tissue, non-neoplastic brain tissue and matched peripheral blood mononuclear cells. To gauge divergence between tissue and blood T-cell populations, every tissue-infiltrating repertoire was compared against the peripheral blood repertoire from the same patient. The paired cohort was made up of three low-grade glioma patients, seven to nine primary glioblastoma patients and three non-glioma patients who contributed non-neoplastic brain tissue. What the work shows at the level of the full study, not this receptor alone: The group comparisons were based on small numbers of patients: three non-neoplastic, three low-grade glioma and eight glioblastoma patients. Only a very small number of CDR3 sequences turned up in both tissue and blood, a result put down to high CDR3 diversity combined with limited sampling. VJ-independent divergence between tissue and blood was below expectation in non-neoplastic patients but above expectation in all gliomas, especially low-grade gliomas.

The iRepertoire nested amplicon-rescue multiplex PCR (arm-PCR) platform was used to amplify TCR alpha and beta CDR3 regions from RNA. The input for one-step reverse transcription and amplification was roughly 85-400 ng of tissue mRNA or PBMC total RNA. Following bead purification, Illumina adapters were added through a secondary multiplex PCR, and the libraries were then gel-purified between 200 and 400 bp. The libraries contained internal 6-nucleotide barcodes that were used for demultiplexing. Sequencing of the libraries was done on an Illumina MiSeq using 2x220 or 2x250 nucleotide paired-end reads. As for the authors' bioinformatics: Paired reads were merged with FLASH 1.2.11 and aligned to the GRCh37 human genome with BWA-MEM before extracting TRA and TRB reads. An IMGT-derived reference of cassette sequences and CDR3 motifs, with pseudogenes included, was used for V and J assignment. Reads were translated in three frames, and productive CDR3s were defined by a C…FGXG motif without stop codons. A clonotype was defined as a unique combination of a V-J cassette pair and a CDR3 amino acid sequence. Hamming distance filtering was applied to reads, with thresholds set by the sequence error rate of each sample in mapped regions. TCRdb reworked the public reads: Q25 trimming with fastp, MiXCR clone assembly, productive beta chains retained. Identical CDR3 protein sequences are pooled into one entry, listed with their most common genes and DNA. V and J calls and clone size were set by TCRdb, not the authors. The sample table lists roughly 120,000 distinct CDR3 sequences, under 30% of them with a count of one. The leading ten clones occupy around 30% of the sample.

The receptor was isolated from a human donor with low-grade glioma or glioblastoma, undergoing nonglioma brain surgery, or in good health (not recorded which). Sample: glioma tissue, nonneoplastic brain tissue, or PBMCs (not recorded which).

The CDR3 is CASSYEGAAGNTF. In nucleotide form, the sequence is TGTGCCAGCAGTTACGAGGGGGCCGCTGGAAACACCTTC. The rearranged segments are TRBV6-2 or TRBV6-3 and TRBJ1-2, with 7 middle bases fitting TRBD1. Here V drops 2 bases and J drops 12 bases, and the junction holds 9 bases not matched to any gene. The CDR3 runs 13 amino acids, cysteine and phenylalanine included. CDR3 DNA only is kept here, 39 bases in frame from base 1. CDR1 is given as MNHEY and CDR2 as SVGEGT, both from the germline V gene.